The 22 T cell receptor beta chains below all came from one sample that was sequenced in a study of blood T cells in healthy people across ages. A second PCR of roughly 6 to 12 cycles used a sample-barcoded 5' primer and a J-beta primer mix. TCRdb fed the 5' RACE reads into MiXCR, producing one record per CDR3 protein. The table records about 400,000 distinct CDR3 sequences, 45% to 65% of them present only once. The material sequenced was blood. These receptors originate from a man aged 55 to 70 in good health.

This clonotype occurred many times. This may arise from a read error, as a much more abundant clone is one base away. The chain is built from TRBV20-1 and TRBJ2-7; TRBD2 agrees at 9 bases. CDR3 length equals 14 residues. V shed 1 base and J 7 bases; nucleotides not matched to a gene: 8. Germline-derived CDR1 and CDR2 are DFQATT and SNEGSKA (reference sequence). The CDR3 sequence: CSARGLAGINEQYF. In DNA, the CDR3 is TGCAGTGCTAGAGGGCTAGCGGGGATCAATGAGCAGTACTTC.

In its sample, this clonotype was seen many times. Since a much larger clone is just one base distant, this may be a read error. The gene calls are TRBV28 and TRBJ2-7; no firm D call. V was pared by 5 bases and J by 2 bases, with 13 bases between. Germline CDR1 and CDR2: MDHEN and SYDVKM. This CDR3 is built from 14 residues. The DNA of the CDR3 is TGTGCCAGCAGTGTCCGCGGACGGACCTACGAGCAGTACTTC. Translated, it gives CASSVRGRTYEQYF. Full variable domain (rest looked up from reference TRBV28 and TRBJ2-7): DVKVTQSSRYLVKRTGEKVFLECVQDMDHENMFWYRQDPGLGLRLIYFSYDVKMKEKGDIPEGYSVSREKKERFSLILESASTNQTSMYLCASSVRGRTYEQYFGPGTRLTVT.

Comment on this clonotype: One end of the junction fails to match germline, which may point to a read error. CDR3 sequence (DNA): TGTGCCTGCAGCGCCGGGGCAGGGGACACTGAAGCTTTCTTT. It yields the protein CACSAGAGDTEAFF. The rearrangement joins TRBV5-4 to TRBJ1-1; a weak D match, TRBD1 (6 bases). Germline lookup yields CDR1 SGHNT and CDR2 YYREEE (reference sequence). The CDR3 has 14 amino acids.

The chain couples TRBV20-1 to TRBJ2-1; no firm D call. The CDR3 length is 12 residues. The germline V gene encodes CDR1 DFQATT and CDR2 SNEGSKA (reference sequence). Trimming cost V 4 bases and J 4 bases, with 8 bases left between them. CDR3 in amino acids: CSAKGYYNEQFF. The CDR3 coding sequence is TGCAGTGCTAAGGGATATTACAATGAGCAGTTCTTC.

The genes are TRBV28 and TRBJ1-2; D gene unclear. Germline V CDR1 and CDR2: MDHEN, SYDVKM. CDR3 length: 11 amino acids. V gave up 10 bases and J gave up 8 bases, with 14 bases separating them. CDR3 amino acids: CAISTNSGYTF. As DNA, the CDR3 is TGTGCCATTTCGACTAATTCGGGCTACACCTTC.

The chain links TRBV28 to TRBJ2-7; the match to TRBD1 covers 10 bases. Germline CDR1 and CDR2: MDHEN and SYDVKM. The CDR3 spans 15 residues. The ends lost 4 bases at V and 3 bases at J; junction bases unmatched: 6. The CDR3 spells CASSSPGQGDYEQYF. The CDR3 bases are TGTGCCAGCAGTTCCCCTGGACAGGGGGACTACGAGCAGTACTTC.

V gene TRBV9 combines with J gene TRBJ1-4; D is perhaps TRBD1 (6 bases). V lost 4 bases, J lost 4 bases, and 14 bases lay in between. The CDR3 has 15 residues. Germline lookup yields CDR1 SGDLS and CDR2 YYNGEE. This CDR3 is CASSPSGAVNEKLFF. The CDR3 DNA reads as TGTGCCAGCAGCCCGTCGGGGGCCGTTAATGAAAAACTGTTTTTT.

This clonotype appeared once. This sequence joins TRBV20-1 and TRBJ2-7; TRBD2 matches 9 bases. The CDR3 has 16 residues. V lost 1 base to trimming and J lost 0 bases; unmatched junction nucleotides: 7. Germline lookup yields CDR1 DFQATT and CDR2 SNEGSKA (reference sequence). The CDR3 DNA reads TGCAGTGCTAGAGGATCTTCTAGCGGGGCCTCCTACGAGCAGTACTTC. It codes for CSARGSSSGASYEQYF.

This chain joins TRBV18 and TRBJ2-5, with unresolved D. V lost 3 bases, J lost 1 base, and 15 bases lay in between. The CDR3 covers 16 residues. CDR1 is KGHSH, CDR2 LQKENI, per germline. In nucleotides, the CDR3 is TGTGCCAGCTCACCGCGAGACACTCTGACCCAAGAGACCCAGTACTTC. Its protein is CASSPRDTLTQETQYF.

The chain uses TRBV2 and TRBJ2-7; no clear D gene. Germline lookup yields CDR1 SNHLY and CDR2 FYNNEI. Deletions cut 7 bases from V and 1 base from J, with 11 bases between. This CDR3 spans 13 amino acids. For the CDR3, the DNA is TGTGCCAGCACCTGGCGGAAATCCTACGAGCAGTACTTC. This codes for CASTWRKSYEQYF.

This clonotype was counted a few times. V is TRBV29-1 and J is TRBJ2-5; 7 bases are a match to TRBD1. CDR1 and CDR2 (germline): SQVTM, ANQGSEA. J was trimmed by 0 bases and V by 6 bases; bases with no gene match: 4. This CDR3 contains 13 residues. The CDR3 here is CSVQGEYQETQYF. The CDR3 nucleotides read TGCAGCGTCCAGGGGGAGTACCAAGAGACCCAGTACTTC.

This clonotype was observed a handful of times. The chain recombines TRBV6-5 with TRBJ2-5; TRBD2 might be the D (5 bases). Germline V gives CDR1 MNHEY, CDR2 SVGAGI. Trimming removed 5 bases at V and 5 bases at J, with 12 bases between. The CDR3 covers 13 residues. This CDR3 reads CASSRQWRETQYF. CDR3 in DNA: TGTGCCAGCAGTCGACAATGGAGGGAGACCCAGTACTTC.

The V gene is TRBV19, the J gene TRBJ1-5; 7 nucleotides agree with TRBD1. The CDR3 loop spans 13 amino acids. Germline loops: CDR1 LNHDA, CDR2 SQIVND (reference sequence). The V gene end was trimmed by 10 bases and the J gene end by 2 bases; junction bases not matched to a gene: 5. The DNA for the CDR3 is TGTGCCACCTTAGACAGGGGCAATCAGCCCCAGCATTTT. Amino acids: CATLDRGNQPQHF.

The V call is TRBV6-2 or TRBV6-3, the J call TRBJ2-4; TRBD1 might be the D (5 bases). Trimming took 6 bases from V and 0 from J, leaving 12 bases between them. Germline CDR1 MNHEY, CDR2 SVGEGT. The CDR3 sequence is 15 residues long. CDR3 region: CASSGHGIAKNIQYF. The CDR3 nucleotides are TGTGCCAGCAGCGGACATGGAATAGCCAAAAACATTCAGTACTTC.

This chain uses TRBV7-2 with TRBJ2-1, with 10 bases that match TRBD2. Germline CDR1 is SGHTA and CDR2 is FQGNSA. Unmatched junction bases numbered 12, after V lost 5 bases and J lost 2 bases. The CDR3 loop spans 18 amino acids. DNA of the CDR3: TGTGCCAGCAGCCCCCCTGGGGCTAGCGGGGGCCCCTACAATGAGCAGTTCTTC. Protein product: CASSPPGASGGPYNEQFF.

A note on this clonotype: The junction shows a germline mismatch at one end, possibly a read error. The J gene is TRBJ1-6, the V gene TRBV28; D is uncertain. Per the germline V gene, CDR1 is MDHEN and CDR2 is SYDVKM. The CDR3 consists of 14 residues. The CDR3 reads CASSSPSHNSPLHF. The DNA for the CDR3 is TGTGCCAGCAGTTCGCCCTCCCATAATTCACCCCTCCACTTT.

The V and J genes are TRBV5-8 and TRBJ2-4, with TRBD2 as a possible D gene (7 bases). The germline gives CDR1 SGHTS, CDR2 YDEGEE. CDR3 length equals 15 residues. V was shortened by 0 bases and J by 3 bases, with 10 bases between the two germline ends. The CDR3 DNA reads TGTGCCAGCAGCTTGGAGGGGGGGATCAAAAACATTCAGTACTTC. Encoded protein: CASSLEGGIKNIQYF.

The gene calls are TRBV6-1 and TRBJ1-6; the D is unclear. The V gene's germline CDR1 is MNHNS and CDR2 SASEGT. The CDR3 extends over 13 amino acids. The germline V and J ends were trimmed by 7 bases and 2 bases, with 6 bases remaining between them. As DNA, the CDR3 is TGTGCCAGCACCGGGACCTATAATTCACCCCTCCACTTT. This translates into CASTGTYNSPLHF.

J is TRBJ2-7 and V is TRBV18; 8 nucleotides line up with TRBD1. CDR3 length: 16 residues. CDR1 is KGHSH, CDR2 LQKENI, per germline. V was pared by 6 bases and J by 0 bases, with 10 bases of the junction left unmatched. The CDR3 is CASSSGGRPGSYEQYF. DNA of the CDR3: TGTGCCAGCTCCTCAGGGGGCAGACCCGGCTCCTACGAGCAGTACTTC. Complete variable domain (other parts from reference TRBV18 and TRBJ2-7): NAGVMQNPRHLVRRRGQEARLRCSPMKGHSHVYWYRQLPEEGLKFMVYLQKENIIDESGMPKERFSAEFPKEGPSILRIQQVVRGDSAAYFCASSSGGRPGSYEQYFGPGTRLTVT.

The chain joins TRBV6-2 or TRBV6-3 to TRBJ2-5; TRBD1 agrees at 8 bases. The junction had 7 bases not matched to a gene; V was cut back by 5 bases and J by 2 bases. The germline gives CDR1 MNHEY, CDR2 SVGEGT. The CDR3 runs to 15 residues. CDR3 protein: CASSRRGTGQETQYF. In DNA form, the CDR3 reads TGTGCCAGCAGTAGACGAGGGACAGGACAAGAGACCCAGTACTTC.

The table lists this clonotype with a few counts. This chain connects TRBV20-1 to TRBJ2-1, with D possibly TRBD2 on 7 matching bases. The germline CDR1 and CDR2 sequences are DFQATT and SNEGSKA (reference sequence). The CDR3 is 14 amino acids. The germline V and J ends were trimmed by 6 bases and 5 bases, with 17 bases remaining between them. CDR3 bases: TGCAGTGCCGCGGGGGCTAGCAGCCACAATGAGCAGTTCTTC. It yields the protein CSAAGASSHNEQFF.

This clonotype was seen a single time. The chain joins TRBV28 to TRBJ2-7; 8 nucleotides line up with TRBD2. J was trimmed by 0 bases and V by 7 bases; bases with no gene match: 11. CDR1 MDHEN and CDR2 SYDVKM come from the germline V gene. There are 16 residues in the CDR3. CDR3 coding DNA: TGTGCCAGCATCCCCCTACTAGCGGCCAACTCCTACGAGCAGTACTTC. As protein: CASIPLLAANSYEQYF.